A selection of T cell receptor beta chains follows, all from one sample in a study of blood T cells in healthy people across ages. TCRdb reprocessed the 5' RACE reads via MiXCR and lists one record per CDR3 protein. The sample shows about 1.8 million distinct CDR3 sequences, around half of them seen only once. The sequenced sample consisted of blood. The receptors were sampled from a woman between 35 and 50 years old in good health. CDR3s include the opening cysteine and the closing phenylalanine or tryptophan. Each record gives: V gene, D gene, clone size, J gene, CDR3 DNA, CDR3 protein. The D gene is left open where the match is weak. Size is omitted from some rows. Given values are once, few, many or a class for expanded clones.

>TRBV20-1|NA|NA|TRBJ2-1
TGCAGTGCTAGAGATGACGGCCACAATGAGCAGTTCTTC
CSARDDGHNEQFF
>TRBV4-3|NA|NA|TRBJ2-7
TGCGCCAGCAGCCAAGGACGGGAAAGCTCCTACGAGCAGTACTTC
CASSQGRESSYEQYF
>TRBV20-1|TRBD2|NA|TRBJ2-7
TGCAGTGCTAAGAGGGGGGGCGGGACTAGCGGCTACGAGCAGTACTTC
CSAKRGGGTSGYEQYF
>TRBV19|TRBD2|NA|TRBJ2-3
TGTGCCAGTAGTTTTTCGACTGGGGACTATTCTAGCACAGATACGCAGTATTTT
CASSFSTGDYSSTDTQYF
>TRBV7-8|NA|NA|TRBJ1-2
TGTGCCAGCAGCCCGGACCAGGGGAACTATGGCTACACCTTC
CASSPDQGNYGYTF
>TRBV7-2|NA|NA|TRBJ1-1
TGTGCCAGCAGCTTAGTTGGCATCTTCTCAATGGGAGCTTTCTTT
CASSLVGIFSMGAFF
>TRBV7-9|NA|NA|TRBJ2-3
TGTGCCAGCATCGTCGCGGGGGCCTCAGATACGCAGTATTTT
CASIVAGASDTQYF
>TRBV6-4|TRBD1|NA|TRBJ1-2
TGTGCCAGCAGTCCCTCATTAGGGGACAGGTCCTATGGCTACACCTTC
CASSPSLGDRSYGYTF
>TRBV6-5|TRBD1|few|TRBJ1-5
TGTGCCAGCAGTCCGGACAGGGGTTTACAGCCCCAGCATTTT
CASSPDRGLQPQHF
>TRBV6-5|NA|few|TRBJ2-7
TGTGCCAGCAGTTACTCGGCTCAGCGGTTATACGAGCAGTACTTC
CASSYSAQRLYEQYF
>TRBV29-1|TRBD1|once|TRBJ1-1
TGCAGCGTCCGGGACAGGGGCCTGAACACTGAAGCTTTCTTT
CSVRDRGLNTEAFF
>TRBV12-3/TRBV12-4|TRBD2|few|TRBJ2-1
TGTGCCAGCGGGCAGGAACAGCGGGGGACCGCTACCAACAATGAGCAGTTCTTC
CASGQEQRGTATNNEQFF
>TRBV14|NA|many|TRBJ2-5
TGTGCCAGCAGCGACAGGAGAGAGACCCAGTACTTC
CASSDRRETQYF
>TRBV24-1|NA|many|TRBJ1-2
TGTGCCACCAGTGATCACAGGGAAACCTATGGCTACACCTTC
CATSDHRETYGYTF
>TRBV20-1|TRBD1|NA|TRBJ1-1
TGCAGTGCTCGTAGGAGTGTGACAGGGGACACTGAAGCTTTCTTT
CSARRSVTGDTEAFF
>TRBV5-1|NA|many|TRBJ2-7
TGCGCCAGCAGGTCCTTGGACCTCTACGAGCAGTACTTC
CASRSLDLYEQYF
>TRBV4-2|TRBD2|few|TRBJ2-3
TGTGCCAGCAGCCGCCGTGGGGTAGCGGGGGATTTGGCAGATACGCAGTATTTT
CASSRRGVAGDLADTQYF
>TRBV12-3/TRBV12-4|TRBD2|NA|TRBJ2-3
TGTGCCAGCAGTTTAGAGGTCGGGGGGGACACAGATACGCAGTATTTT
CASSLEVGGDTDTQYF
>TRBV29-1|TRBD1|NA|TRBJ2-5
TGCAGCGTTGAAAGTAGGGGAGGACAGGGGAAAGGGGAGACCCAGTACTTC
CSVESRGGQGKGETQYF
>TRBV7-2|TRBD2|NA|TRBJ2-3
TGTGCCAGCAGCCGATTTCGGACTAGCGGGGGAGATACGCAGTATTTT
CASSRFRTSGGDTQYF
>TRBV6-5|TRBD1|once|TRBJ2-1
TGTGCCAGCAGTTACTCGTATTTCCCCCGGGACAGGGGAGGCTCCTACAATGAGCAGTTCTTC
CASSYSYFPRDRGGSYNEQFF
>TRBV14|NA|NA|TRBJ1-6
TGTGCCAGCAGCCGAGGCGGGACACTTGATAATTCACCCCTCCACTTT
CASSRGGTLDNSPLHF
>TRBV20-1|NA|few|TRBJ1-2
TGCAGTGCTAGAACAGGAGGAAGCGGCTACACCTTC
CSARTGGSGYTF
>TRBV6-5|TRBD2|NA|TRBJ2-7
TGTGCCAGCAGAACTAGCGGGGGGGCCCTCTCCGAGCAGTACTTC
CASRTSGGALSEQYF
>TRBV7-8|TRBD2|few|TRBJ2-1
TGTGCCAGCAGCTTAACGGGACTAGCGGGGGTCAATGAGCAGTTCTTC
CASSLTGLAGVNEQFF
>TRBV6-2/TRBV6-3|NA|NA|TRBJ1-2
TGTGCCAGCAGTGCCGGGACACCGGATTTGGGCTATGGCTACACCTTC
CASSAGTPDLGYGYTF
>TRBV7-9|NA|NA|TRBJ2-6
TGTGCCAGCAGCTTGAAGGGAGCCAACGTCCTGACTTTC
CASSLKGANVLTF
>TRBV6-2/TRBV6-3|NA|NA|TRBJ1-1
TGTGCCAGCACCGACGACGCAGGAGCTTTCTTT
CASTDDAGAFF
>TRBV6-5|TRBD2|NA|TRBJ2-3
TGTGCCGTAGCCGGGGGGGACGCAGATACGCAGTATTTT
CAVAGGDADTQYF
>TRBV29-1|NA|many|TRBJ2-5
TGCAGCGTGGGAGACATCGAGACCCAGTACTTC
CSVGDIETQYF
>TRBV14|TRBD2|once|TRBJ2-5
TGTGCCAGCAGCCAAGAGCGGGGGGGCTGGAAGACCCAGTACTTC
CASSQERGGWKTQYF
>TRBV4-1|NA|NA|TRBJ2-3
TGCGCCAGCAGCCAAGAGGAGGGCCCCACTACGGATACGCAGTATTTT
CASSQEEGPTTDTQYF
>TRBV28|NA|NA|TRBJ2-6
TGTGCCAGCAGTTTACTTGGAGACACTGGGGCCAACGTCCTGACTTTC
CASSLLGDTGANVLTF
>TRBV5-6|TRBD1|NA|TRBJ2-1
TGTGCCAGCACCACCTGGGGACCGGGACAGGGGTACAATGAGCAGTTCTTC
CASTTWGPGQGYNEQFF
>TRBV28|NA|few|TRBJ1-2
TGTGCCAGCAGTTTATCTATGGGCGGCTATGGCTACACCTTC
CASSLSMGGYGYTF
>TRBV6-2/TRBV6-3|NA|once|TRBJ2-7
TGTGCCAGCACCGAAAGTCCCTCATACGAGCAGTACTTC
CASTESPSYEQYF
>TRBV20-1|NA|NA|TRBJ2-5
TGCAGTGCGCCGGAGGGGGCGAAAGAAGAGACCCAGTACTTC
CSAPEGAKEETQYF
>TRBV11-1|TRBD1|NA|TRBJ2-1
TGTGCCAGCAGCTTAGTACGGGGACAGGGATCCACAACGGAGCATTTCTTC
CASSLVRGQGSTTEHFF
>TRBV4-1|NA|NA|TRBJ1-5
TGCGCCAGCAGCCAAGATAATGGAGGAGTCAATCAGCCCCAGCATTTT
CASSQDNGGVNQPQHF
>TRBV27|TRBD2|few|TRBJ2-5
TGTGCCAGCAGCAGAATGCGGGGGGGAGAGACCCAGTACTTC
CASSRMRGGETQYF
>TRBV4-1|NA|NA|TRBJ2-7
TGCGCCGGCAGCCAAGATCTGGCTTTCTACGAGCAGTACTTC
CAGSQDLAFYEQYF
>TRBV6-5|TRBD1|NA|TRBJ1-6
TGTGCCAGCAGACCTAGACAGGGTTATAATTCACCCCTCCACTTT
CASRPRQGYNSPLHF